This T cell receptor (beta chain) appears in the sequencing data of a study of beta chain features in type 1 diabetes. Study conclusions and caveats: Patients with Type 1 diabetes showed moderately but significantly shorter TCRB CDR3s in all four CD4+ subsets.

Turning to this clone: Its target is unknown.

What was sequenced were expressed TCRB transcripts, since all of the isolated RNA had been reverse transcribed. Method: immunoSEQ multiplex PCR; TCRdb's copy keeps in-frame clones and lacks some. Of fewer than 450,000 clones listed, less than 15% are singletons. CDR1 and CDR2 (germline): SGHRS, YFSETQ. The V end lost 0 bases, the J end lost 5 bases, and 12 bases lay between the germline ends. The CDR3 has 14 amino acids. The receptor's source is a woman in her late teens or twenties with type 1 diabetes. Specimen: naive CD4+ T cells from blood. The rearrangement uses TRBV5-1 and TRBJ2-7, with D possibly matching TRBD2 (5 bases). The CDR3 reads CASSLGERYHEQYF. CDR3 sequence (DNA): TGCGCCAGCAGCTTGGGGGAGAGATACCACGAGCAGTACTTC. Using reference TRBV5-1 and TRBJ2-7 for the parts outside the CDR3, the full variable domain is KAGVTQTPRYLIKTRGQQVTLSCSPISGHRSVSWYQQTPGQGLQFLFEYFSETQRNKGNFPGRFSGRQFSNSRSEMNVSTLELGDSALYLCASSLGERYHEQYFGPGTRLTVT.